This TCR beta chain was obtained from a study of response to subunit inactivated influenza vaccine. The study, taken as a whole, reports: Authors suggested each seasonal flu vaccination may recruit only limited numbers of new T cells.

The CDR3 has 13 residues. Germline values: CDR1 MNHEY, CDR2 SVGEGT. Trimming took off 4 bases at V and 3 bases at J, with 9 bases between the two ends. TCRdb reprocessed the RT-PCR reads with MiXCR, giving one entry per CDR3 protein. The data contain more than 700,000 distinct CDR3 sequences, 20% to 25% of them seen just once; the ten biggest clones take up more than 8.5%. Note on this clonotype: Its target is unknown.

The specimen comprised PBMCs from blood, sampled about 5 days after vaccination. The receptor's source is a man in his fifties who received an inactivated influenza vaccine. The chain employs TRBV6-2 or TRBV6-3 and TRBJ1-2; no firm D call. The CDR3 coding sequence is TGTGCCAGCAGTTTCGGCTTAGACTATGGCTACACCTTC. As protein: CASSFGLDYGYTF.